The rows below give T cell receptor beta chains drawn from one sample of a study of regulatory T cells in long-lasting Graves disease. Each CDR3 protein gets one entry after TCRdb re-called the multiplex PCR reads with MiXCR. The table shows about 430,000 distinct CDR3 sequences, with 15% occurring only once. This sample was shared with a second study, whose subject was T cells in Graves' hyperthyroidism and ophthalmopathy.

Sequenced here: peripheral blood mononuclear cells (PBMCs), sampled at new diagnosis, from a patient treated with antithyroid drugs. The receptors originated from a woman aged 40 to 50 with Graves disease. Both conserved end residues are part of each CDR3. A D gene is named only where the DNA matches it firmly. A clone size is listed for some rows: how often the clone was seen (once, few, many), or a class if it is expanded.

J: TRBJ2-5
size: many
V: TRBV27
D: TRBD2
CDR3: CASRRGRLETQYF
DNA: TGTGCCAGCAGGCGCGGGAGGTTGGAGACCCAGTACTTC

J: TRBJ1-5
size: few
V: TRBV7-2
D: -
CDR3: CASSLGAQNQPQHF
DNA: TGTGCCAGCAGCTTAGGGGCCCAGAATCAGCCCCAGCATTTT

J: TRBJ1-4
size: few
V: TRBV20-1
D: -
CDR3: CSAREEEWREKLFF
DNA: TGCAGTGCTAGAGAAGAAGAGTGGAGAGAAAAACTGTTTTTT

J: TRBJ2-1
size: -
V: TRBV7-6
D: TRBD2
CDR3: CASSTGTSGSTF
DNA: TGTGCCAGCAGCACCGGGACTAGCGGGAGTACTTTC

J: TRBJ2-2
size: few
V: TRBV28
D: -
CDR3: CASRDTNTGELFF
DNA: TGTGCCAGCAGGGACACGAACACCGGGGAGCTGTTTTTT

J: TRBJ1-3
size: -
V: TRBV11-3
D: -
CDR3: CASSSWTVSGNTIYF
DNA: TGTGCCAGCAGCTCCTGGACAGTCTCTGGAAACACCATATATTTT

J: TRBJ2-1
size: -
V: TRBV10-3
D: TRBD2
CDR3: CAISELAGAYNEQFF
DNA: TGTGCCATCAGTGAATTGGCGGGGGCCTACAATGAGCAGTTCTTC

J: TRBJ1-5
size: -
V: TRBV14
D: -
CDR3: CASTLVEGYSNQPQHF
DNA: TGTGCCAGCACCCTAGTCGAGGGGTATAGCAATCAGCCCCAGCATTTT

J: TRBJ1-3
size: -
V: TRBV14
D: -
CDR3: CASSQMRGSTSGNTIYF
DNA: TGTGCCAGCAGCCAAATGAGGGGAAGCACCTCTGGAAACACCATATATTTT

J: TRBJ2-7
size: -
V: TRBV4-3
D: -
CDR3: CASSQEWAGVSYEQYF
DNA: TGCGCCAGCAGCCAAGAATGGGCAGGGGTCTCCTACGAGCAGTACTTC

J: TRBJ2-7
size: many
V: TRBV27
D: TRBD2
CDR3: CASSGRGAGVYEQYF
DNA: TGTGCCAGCAGCGGACGGGGAGCGGGAGTGTACGAGCAGTACTTC

J: TRBJ2-7
size: many
V: TRBV2
D: TRBD1
CDR3: CASSPGQSYEQYF
DNA: TGTGCCAGCAGCCCGGGACAGTCCTACGAGCAGTACTTC

J: TRBJ2-1
size: few
V: TRBV9
D: TRBD2
CDR3: CASSSGGLLGPNEQFF
DNA: TGTGCCAGCAGCAGCGGGGGGCTCCTCGGGCCTAATGAGCAGTTCTTC

J: TRBJ1-6
size: many
V: TRBV28
D: -
CDR3: CASSLGWNSPLHF
DNA: TGTGCCAGCAGCCTAGGGTGGAATTCACCCCTCCACTTT

J: TRBJ1-2
size: -
V: TRBV11-1
D: -
CDR3: CASSATSASHYGYTF
DNA: TGTGCCAGCAGCGCAACGTCCGCTTCCCACTATGGCTACACCTTC

J: TRBJ2-7
size: few
V: TRBV28
D: -
CDR3: CASSFRPDSSYEQYF
DNA: TGTGCCAGCAGTTTCCGCCCGGACAGTTCCTACGAGCAGTACTTC

J: TRBJ1-4
size: many
V: TRBV28
D: -
CDR3: CASSYDSATNEKLFF
DNA: TGTGCCAGCAGTTACGACAGTGCAACTAATGAAAAACTGTTTTTT

J: TRBJ2-5
size: few
V: TRBV19
D: TRBD1
CDR3: CASSLGTGEETQYF
DNA: TGCGCCAGCAGCTTGGGGACAGGGGAAGAGACCCAGTACTTC

J: TRBJ2-2
size: few
V: TRBV12-3/TRBV12-4
D: TRBD2
CDR3: CASSYSTSGRAGELFF
DNA: TGTGCCAGCAGTTACTCGACTAGCGGGAGGGCCGGGGAGCTGTTTTTT

J: TRBJ2-1
size: many
V: TRBV7-9
D: TRBD2
CDR3: CASSSGLAGVSNEQFF
DNA: TGTGCCAGCAGCTCCGGACTAGCGGGAGTTTCCAATGAGCAGTTCTTC

J: TRBJ2-1
size: few
V: TRBV15
D: TRBD2
CDR3: CATYLGTSGSVWSSYNEQFF
DNA: TGTGCCACCTACTTGGGGACTAGCGGGAGTGTTTGGAGCTCCTACAATGAGCAGTTCTTC

J: TRBJ1-2
size: many
V: TRBV28
D: TRBD1
CDR3: CASSLDRGPEIGTF
DNA: TGTGCCAGCAGTTTAGACAGGGGGCCCGAGATTGGCACCTTC

J: TRBJ2-2
size: -
V: TRBV29-1
D: -
CDR3: CSVRHGAGKGSGELFF
DNA: TGCAGCGTTCGGCATGGGGCAGGGAAAGGGAGCGGGGAGCTGTTTTTT

J: TRBJ2-1
size: -
V: TRBV4-3
D: -
CDR3: CASSQDSWAGAYNEQFF
DNA: TGCGCCAGCAGCCAAGATTCGTGGGCAGGGGCCTACAATGAGCAGTTCTTC

J: TRBJ2-6
size: few
V: TRBV3-1
D: -
CDR3: CASSQRRDEGANVLTF
DNA: TGTGCCAGCAGCCAAAGACGGGACGAAGGGGCCAACGTCCTGACTTTC

J: TRBJ2-3
size: -
V: TRBV7-3
D: TRBD2
CDR3: CASSSGFLAGVGDTQYF
DNA: TGTGCCAGCAGCTCGGGGTTCCTAGCGGGAGTGGGAGATACGCAGTATTTT

J: TRBJ1-1
size: many
V: TRBV18
D: -
CDR3: CASSPQAGEMNTEAFF
DNA: TGTGCCAGCTCACCACAGGCGGGGGAAATGAACACTGAAGCTTTCTTT

J: TRBJ2-5
size: many
V: TRBV12-3/TRBV12-4
D: -
CDR3: CASSSKRLQWETQYF
DNA: TGTGCCAGCAGTTCCAAGCGGTTACAGTGGGAGACCCAGTACTTC

J: TRBJ2-7
size: -
V: TRBV7-8
D: TRBD1
CDR3: CASSLSEQGAEQYF
DNA: TGTGCCAGCAGCTTAAGTGAACAGGGGGCCGAGCAGTACTTC

J: TRBJ2-1
size: many
V: TRBV27
D: TRBD1
CDR3: CASSYPSLTGVWEESSYNEQFF
DNA: TGTGCCAGCAGTTACCCATCCTTGACAGGGGTGTGGGAGGAAAGCTCCTACAATGAGCAGTTCTTC

J: TRBJ2-1
size: many
V: TRBV20-1
D: TRBD2
CDR3: CSARGRLAGGSSYNEQFF
DNA: TGCAGTGCTAGGGGGAGGCTAGCGGGAGGTAGCTCCTACAATGAGCAGTTCTTC

J: TRBJ1-1
size: many
V: TRBV27
D: -
CDR3: CASSLSGGAEAFF
DNA: TGTGCCAGCAGTTTATCCGGGGGGGCTGAAGCTTTCTTT

J: TRBJ1-1
size: many
V: TRBV28
D: -
CDR3: CASRALGTEAFF
DNA: TGTGCCAGCCGCGCACTGGGGACTGAAGCTTTCTTT

J: TRBJ2-3
size: many
V: TRBV28
D: -
CDR3: CASSRRGARTKLPDTQYF
DNA: TGTGCCAGCAGTCGCAGGGGGGCTCGAACGAAACTTCCAGATACGCAGTATTTT

J: TRBJ2-7
size: many
V: TRBV6-2/TRBV6-3
D: -
CDR3: CASNLLDSYEQYF
DNA: TGTGCCAGCAACCTGTTGGACTCCTACGAGCAGTACTTC

J: TRBJ2-7
size: many
V: TRBV11-3
D: TRBD2
CDR3: CASSSLLAGGSSYEQYF
DNA: TGTGCCAGCAGCTCACTTTTAGCGGGAGGGAGCTCCTACGAGCAGTACTTC

J: TRBJ2-3
size: few
V: TRBV14
D: -
CDR3: CASSQVGGINTDTQYF
DNA: TGTGCCAGCAGCCAAGTAGGAGGGATTAACACAGATACGCAGTATTTT

J: TRBJ1-2
size: -
V: TRBV2
D: -
CDR3: CASSEAFGGGSIYGYTF
DNA: TGTGCCAGCAGTGAAGCGTTCGGGGGGGGATCTATCTATGGCTACACCTTC

J: TRBJ2-1
size: -
V: TRBV7-9
D: -
CDR3: CASSLIAGAEEQFF
DNA: TGTGCCAGCAGCTTAATCGCAGGGGCTGAGGAGCAGTTCTTC

J: TRBJ1-2
size: few
V: TRBV28
D: -
CDR3: CASNGDYGYTF
DNA: TGTGCCAGCAACGGCGACTATGGCTACACCTTC

J: TRBJ1-4
size: many
V: TRBV7-9
D: TRBD1
CDR3: CASSLKGQGTEKLFF
DNA: TGTGCCAGCAGCTTAAAGGGACAGGGGACCGAAAAACTGTTTTTT

J: TRBJ2-3
size: many
V: TRBV28
D: TRBD2
CDR3: CASSLRAGGRMTDTQYF
DNA: TGTGCCAGCAGTTTAAGGGCTGGCGGGAGGATGACAGATACGCAGTATTTT

J: TRBJ2-2
size: many
V: TRBV28
D: -
CDR3: CASSLAGQQNTGELFF
DNA: TGTGCCAGCAGTTTAGCTGGACAGCAGAACACCGGGGAGCTGTTTTTT

J: TRBJ2-7
size: few
V: TRBV28
D: -
CDR3: CASSISVDYEQYF
DNA: TGTGCCAGCAGCATCAGCGTGGACTACGAGCAGTACTTC

J: TRBJ1-5
size: few
V: TRBV7-9
D: TRBD1
CDR3: CASSHTGGGQPQHF
DNA: TGTGCCAGCAGCCATACAGGGGGCGGACAGCCCCAGCATTTT

J: TRBJ1-1
size: many
V: TRBV11-2
D: -
CDR3: CASSLVREEAFF
DNA: TGTGCCAGCAGCTTAGTAAGGGAGGAAGCTTTCTTT